This entry lists 20 T cell receptor beta chains sequenced from one sample in a study of cytomegalovirus exposure and HLA in healthy donors (dated by TCRdb to between 2016 and 2019). Library preparation was by the immunoSEQ multiplex PCR assay. The source is immuneACCESS, and TCRdb retained only in-frame sequences with V and J called. Part of the clones is not carried over; for the studies checked, unresolved V genes explain less than half of this, and the remainder is unexplained. For this sample there are approximately 100,000 clones; approximately 90% appear just once. The ten largest clones capture roughly 3.9% of the sample. Sequenced: PBMCs. These receptors were collected from a woman aged 25 to 39 in good health and CMV-seronegative.

V usage is TRBV18 and J usage is TRBJ2-7, with TRBD2 matching 16 bases. Per the germline V gene, CDR1 is KGHSH and CDR2 is LQKENI. This CDR3 contains 16 residues. V was pared by 6 bases and J by 3 bases, with 5 bases of the junction left unmatched. CDR3 sequence (DNA): TGTGCCAGCTCGGGACTAGCGGGAGGGGGAAGCTACGAGCAGTACTTC. Protein sequence: CASSGLAGGGSYEQYF.

This clone was detected a few times. The chain uses TRBV19 and TRBJ2-7; 7 positions agree with TRBD2. Germline CDR1 reads LNHDA; CDR2 reads SQIVND (reference sequence). The CDR3 loop spans 15 amino acids. J gave up 4 bases and V 3 bases, and 9 bases lay outside the gene matches. This CDR3 is CASSMMREGRYEQYF. CDR3 bases: TGTGCCAGTAGTATGATGAGGGAGGGCCGGTACGAGCAGTACTTC.

In this sample, this clone turned up a few times. The chain uses TRBV5-1 and TRBJ1-2; 8 nucleotides match TRBD1. With 4 bases clipped from V and 4 bases from J, the junction kept 3 bases outside the gene matches. Per the germline V gene, CDR1 is SGHRS and CDR2 is YFSETQ. CDR3 length: 13 amino acids. CDR3: CASSADRVYGYTF. The CDR3 DNA is TGCGCCAGCAGCGCGGACAGGGTCTATGGCTACACCTTC.

This chain links TRBV25-1 with TRBJ2-3, with TRBD2 as a possible D gene (6 bases). Trimming removed 4 bases from V and 3 bases from J, with 11 bases in between. CDR1 and CDR2 from the germline V gene are MGHDK and SYGVNS. The length of the CDR3 is 14 residues. The CDR3 coding sequence is TGTGCCAGCAGTGCGAGCCGGGGGACAGATACGCAGTATTTT. This translates into CASSASRGTDTQYF.

The chain is built from TRBV4-3 and TRBJ2-3; 10 bases agree with TRBD2. CDR1 is LGHNA and CDR2 is YSLEER in the germline V gene. The CDR3 runs to 18 residues. Losses at the gene ends were 0 bases for V and 2 bases for J; bases not matched to a gene: 8. CDR3 amino acids: CASSQDRTGTSATDTQYF. In DNA form, the CDR3 reads TGCGCCAGCAGCCAAGATAGGACCGGGACTAGCGCCACAGATACGCAGTATTTT.

V is TRBV5-4 and J is TRBJ2-3, with 8 bases aligning to TRBD2. The CDR3 is 16 residues long. V lost 2 bases and J lost 6; bases outside the gene matches: 11. Germline CDR1 SGHNT, CDR2 YYREEE (reference sequence). As DNA, the CDR3 is TGTGCCAGCAGCTTAAACCCCGGGGGGGCCGGCGATACGCAGTATTTT. This gives the protein CASSLNPGGAGDTQYF.

The CDR3 nucleotides are TGTGCCAGCAGCGTAGATGGGACAGCACACAATGAGCAGTTCTTC. Encoded protein: CASSVDGTAHNEQFF. This chain connects TRBV9 to TRBJ2-1; TRBD1 agrees at 7 bases. Germline lookup yields CDR1 SGDLS and CDR2 YYNGEE. The length of the CDR3 is 15 residues. Trimming took 0 bases from V and 5 from J; bases not matched to a gene: 5. Variable domain in full (rest from reference TRBV9 and TRBJ2-1): DSGVTQTPKHLITATGQRVTLRCSPRSGDLSVYWYQQSLDQGLQFLIQYYNGEERAKGNILERFSAQQFPDLHSELNLSSLELGDSALYFCASSVDGTAHNEQFFGPGTRLTVL.

This clone is a singleton in its sample. This chain uses TRBV27 with TRBJ1-5; possible D gene TRBD1, 6 bases. Per the germline V gene, CDR1 is MNHEY and CDR2 is SMNVEV (reference sequence). The CDR3 covers 13 residues. V lost 7 bases to trimming and J lost 6 bases, with 13 bases between them. The CDR3 DNA is TGTGCCAGCACCGCGGGGGCCCGTCAGCCCCAGCATTTT. Translating gives CASTAGARQPQHF.

V and J are TRBV7-2 and TRBJ2-1; 9 bases fit TRBD2. CDR1 is SGHTA and CDR2 is FQGNSA in the germline V gene. Germline trimming cut 10 bases from V and 8 bases from J; bases unmatched to any gene: 12. The CDR3 has 14 residues. As DNA, the CDR3 is TGTGCCACCCGGCGGGCGGGAGGGCCGGATGAGCAGTTCTTC. Its protein is CATRRAGGPDEQFF.

The chain recombines TRBV6-1 with TRBJ1-5, with 9 positions matching TRBD1. There are 15 residues in the CDR3. The V gene end was trimmed by 6 bases and the J gene end by 2 bases; junction bases not matched to a gene: 5. CDR1 and CDR2 (germline): MNHNS, SASEGT. CDR3 DNA sequence: TGTGCCAGCAGCAACAGGGGGCGAGGCAATCAGCCCCAGCATTTT. It translates to CASSNRGRGNQPQHF.

The chain recombines TRBV15 with TRBJ2-1, with D perhaps TRBD1 (6 bases). Trimming removed 2 bases at V and 10 bases at J, with 15 bases between. Germline V lookup: CDR1 LNHNV, CDR2 YYDKDF (reference sequence). The CDR3 runs 14 residues. CDR3 sequence: CATSRQQGSREQFF. As DNA, the CDR3 is TGTGCCACCAGCAGACAACAGGGTTCGCGCGAGCAGTTCTTC.

The chain joins TRBV9 to TRBJ1-2; D is perhaps TRBD1 (6 bases). Trimming took 4 bases from V and 2 from J, leaving 12 bases between them. This CDR3 region has 14 residues. CDR1 SGDLS and CDR2 YYNGEE come from the germline V gene. The CDR3 DNA is TGTGCCAGCAGCCAGAGGGGGGGGAACTATGGCTACACCTTC. Translated: CASSQRGGNYGYTF.

The chain has TRBV7-3 and TRBJ1-1, with TRBD1 matching 7 bases. Germline CDR1 SGHTA, CDR2 FQGTGA. Unmatched junction bases numbered 4, after V lost 4 bases and J lost 2 bases. This CDR3 is built from 14 residues. This CDR3 reads CASSSQGRNTEAFF. CDR3 nucleotides: TGTGCCAGCAGCTCACAGGGGCGAAACACTGAAGCTTTCTTT.

The V and J genes are TRBV9 and TRBJ2-3, with D perhaps matching TRBD2 (6 bases). The length of the CDR3 is 15 residues. Deletions cut 4 bases from V and 1 base from J, with 13 bases between. Per the germline V gene, CDR1 is SGDLS and CDR2 is YYNGEE. CDR3 DNA: TGTGCCAGCAGCCCCGGGGACTTGGGCACAGATACGCAGTATTTT. This encodes CASSPGDLGTDTQYF.

The rearrangement joins TRBV27 to TRBJ2-1; TRBD2 matches 7 bases. Germline CDR1 reads MNHEY; CDR2 reads SMNVEV (reference sequence). The CDR3 is 16 amino acids. The J segment lost 3 bases and the V segment lost 6 bases, leaving 11 bases of the junction unmatched. The DNA for the CDR3 is TGTGCCAGCAGGGCGACGGGAGGAGCTTTCTACAATGAGCAGTTCTTC. Its protein is CASRATGGAFYNEQFF.

The CDR3 region has the DNA TGTGCCAGCAGCGACTCACCCTTGAGCGGGGAGAACAATGAGCAGTTCTTC. Protein: CASSDSPLSGENNEQFF. This chain links TRBV9 with TRBJ2-1, with TRBD2 matching over 7 bases. The V segment lost 3 bases and the J segment 5 bases; nucleotides outside the gene matches: 14. CDR1 is SGDLS and CDR2 is YYNGEE in the germline V gene. The CDR3 covers 17 residues.

The chain joins TRBV7-2 to TRBJ2-7; maybe TRBD2 (5 bases). Germline loops: CDR1 SGHTA, CDR2 FQGNSA. The CDR3 sequence is 18 residues long. Trimming removed 4 bases at V and 7 bases at J, with 29 bases between. CDR3 sequence (DNA): TGTGCCAGCAGCTCTACCCGCGAGGGCGAGAATCTTGATAGGGAGCAGTACTTC. Amino acids: CASSSTREGENLDREQYF.

The chain combines TRBV6-1 with TRBJ2-7; tentative D call: TRBD1 (5 bases). The germline V and J ends were trimmed by 6 bases and 2 bases, with 11 bases remaining between them. Germline loops: CDR1 MNHNS, CDR2 SASEGT. The length of the CDR3 is 13 residues. CDR3 sequence reads: CASRGQIPYEQYF. DNA for the CDR3: TGTGCCAGCAGGGGGCAGATTCCCTACGAGCAGTACTTC.

The rearrangement links TRBV18 to TRBJ2-7, with D perhaps TRBD1 (6 bases). There are 14 residues in the CDR3. V was shortened by 0 bases and J by 3 bases, with 9 bases between the two germline ends. The germline V gene has CDR1 KGHSH and CDR2 LQKENI. The CDR3 reads CASSPPQGDYEQYF. The CDR3 coding sequence is TGTGCCAGCTCACCACCACAGGGAGACTACGAGCAGTACTTC.

This clone was seen only once. This sequence joins TRBV6-1 and TRBJ1-2; tentatively, D is TRBD1 (6 bases). The CDR3 covers 13 residues. Trimming removed 9 bases from V and 8 bases from J, with 19 bases in between. Germline lookup yields CDR1 MNHNS and CDR2 SASEGT. As DNA, the CDR3 is TGTGCCAGTAAACCCAGAAGGGGGGGAGGCTACACCTTC. Protein sequence: CASKPRRGGGYTF.